The 14 T cell receptor beta chains below all came from one sample that was sequenced in a study of blood T cell repertoires in COVID-19. Sequencing used immunoSEQ multiplex PCR; TCRdb keeps in-frame clones, though not all of them. The sample has about 33,000 clones; 70% to 90% are singletons. The source material was peripheral blood. These receptors originate from a woman aged 80 or older with active or convalescent COVID-19.

The chain recombines TRBV6-1 with TRBJ1-6; D remains unclear. This CDR3 region has 16 residues. Trimming stripped 1 base from V and 9 bases from J, with 16 bases between. The germline V gene has CDR1 MNHNS and CDR2 SASEGT. The CDR3 DNA reads TGTGCCAGCAGTGAAGGCCAAGGGCCGGGAATTTCACCCCTCCACTTT. This codes for CASSEGQGPGISPLHF.

The chain recombines TRBV11-2 with TRBJ2-7; 8 bases align to TRBD1. The trim removed 4 bases at V and 4 bases at J, leaving 6 bases unmatched. The CDR3 sequence is 14 residues long. The germline V gene encodes CDR1 SGHAT and CDR2 FQNNGV. CDR3: CASSSTGVTYEQYF. CDR3 in DNA: TGTGCCAGCAGCTCGACAGGGGTCACGTACGAGCAGTACTTC.

This sequence joins TRBV10-2 and TRBJ1-4, with 8 bases aligning to TRBD1. V shed 4 bases, J shed 3 bases, and the junction held 7 bases outside the gene matches. Germline V gene sequence: CDR1 WSHSY, CDR2 SAAADI. There are 16 residues in the CDR3. CDR3 bases: TGCGCCAGCAGTGGAGGAAGACAGGGGTCTAATGAAAAACTGTTTTTT. This encodes CASSGGRQGSNEKLFF.

In DNA, the CDR3 is TGCAGCGTTGCCGACAGTTACGAGCAGTACTTC. Translated, it gives CSVADSYEQYF. The chain combines TRBV29-1 with TRBJ2-7, with D tentatively TRBD1 (5 bases). The CDR3 consists of 11 residues. Per germline, CDR1 SQVTM and CDR2 ANQGSEA. V was trimmed by 4 bases and J by 4 bases, leaving 8 bases between them.

The chain joins TRBV18 to TRBJ1-4; 8 bases are a match to TRBD1. Germline V gene lookup returns CDR1 KGHSH and CDR2 LQKENI. J gave up 13 bases and V 5 bases, and 9 bases lay outside the gene matches. The length of the CDR3 is 13 residues. CDR3 sequence (DNA): TGTGCCAGCTCAACAGGGGGAACAGGGATACTGTTTTTT. It encodes CASSTGGTGILFF.

The chain combines TRBV23-1 with TRBJ1-5; a possible D gene is TRBD1 (5 bases). TRBV23-1 is filed as an ORF, its function uncertain. The V end lost 0 bases, the J end lost 2 bases, and 5 bases lay between the germline ends. CDR3 length: 14 amino acids. CDR3 DNA: TGCGCCAGCAGTCAATCCAGGGGCAATCAGCCCCAGCATTTT. Amino acids: CASSQSRGNQPQHF.

The chain carries TRBV25-1 and TRBJ1-4; D unclear. V was shortened by 2 bases and J by 0 bases, with 7 bases between the two germline ends. The CDR3 consists of 15 residues. CDR1 MGHDK and CDR2 SYGVNS come from the germline V gene. The CDR3 reads CASSEPWPTNEKLFF. For the CDR3, the DNA is TGTGCCAGCAGTGAACCGTGGCCAACTAATGAAAAACTGTTTTTT.

The chain carries TRBV11-2 and TRBJ2-7, with D possibly matching TRBD2 (5 bases). This CDR3 contains 14 residues. Germline CDR1 and CDR2: SGHAT and FQNNGV. Trimming left V 5 bases short and J 3 bases short, with 14 bases between. The CDR3: CASSRSDGNYEQYF. As DNA, the CDR3 is TGTGCCAGCAGCCGGTCGGACGGGAACTACGAGCAGTACTTC. Together with reference TRBV11-2 and TRBJ2-7, the CDR3 gives the full variable domain: EAGVAQSPRYKIIEKRQSVAFWCNPISGHATLYWYQQILGQGPKLLIQFQNNGVVDDSQLPKDRFSAERLKGVDSTLKIQPAKLEDSAVYLCASSRSDGNYEQYFGPGTRLTVT.

The DNA for the CDR3 is TGTGCCAGCAGCAAAGAGGTTGCAGGGCCTCCCTACGAGCAGTACTTC. It encodes CASSKEVAGPPYEQYF. V usage is TRBV21-1 and J usage is TRBJ2-7; the listed D gene, TRBD1, was not tested against the DNA. TRBV21-1 has pseudogene status. The CDR3 has 16 amino acids.

V is TRBV5-1 and J is TRBJ1-1; 8 nucleotides align to TRBD1. The CDR3 consists of 13 residues. Trimming took 4 bases from V and 4 from J; bases not matched to a gene: 3. CDR1 and CDR2 from the germline V gene are SGHRS and YFSETQ. The CDR3 sequence is CASSKGQGTEAFF. The CDR3 DNA sequence: TGCGCCAGCAGCAAAGGACAGGGCACTGAAGCTTTCTTT. Based on the CDR3 plus reference TRBV5-1 and TRBJ1-1, the full variable domain is KAGVTQTPRYLIKTRGQQVTLSCSPISGHRSVSWYQQTPGQGLQFLFEYFSETQRNKGNFPGRFSGRQFSNSRSEMNVSTLELGDSALYLCASSKGQGTEAFFGQGTRLTVV.

The V gene is TRBV28, the J gene TRBJ1-1; possible D gene TRBD1, 5 bases. The germline V gene has CDR1 MDHEN and CDR2 SYDVKM. The CDR3 is 17 residues long. The germline V and J ends were trimmed by 4 bases and 6 bases, with 24 bases remaining between them. The chain's CDR3 is CASSSYPLRRDKAEAFF. The CDR3 bases are TGTGCCAGCAGTTCATACCCTCTCCGCAGGGATAAGGCTGAAGCTTTCTTT.

This chain uses TRBV2 with TRBJ2-7; the match to TRBD1 covers 7 bases. CDR1 and CDR2 from the germline V gene are SNHLY and FYNNEI. After removal of 6 bases from V and 1 base from J, the junction contained 9 bases not matched to a gene. The CDR3 runs to 15 residues. The CDR3 region is CASRDDRVRSYEQYF. The CDR3 DNA follows: TGTGCCAGCAGAGATGACAGGGTTAGATCCTACGAGCAGTACTTC.

The V and J genes are TRBV3-1 (or the pseudogene TRBV3-2) and TRBJ1-3, with 8 bases lining up with TRBD1. V lost 4 bases, J lost 2 bases, and 10 bases stayed unmatched. The CDR3 contains 17 residues. CDR1 LGHDT and CDR2 YNNKEL come from the germline V gene (reference sequence). CDR3 in amino acids: CASSLPGRGPAGNTIYF. CDR3 in DNA: TGTGCCAGCAGCCTCCCCGGCAGGGGGCCTGCTGGAAACACCATATATTTT.

This chain's CDR3 is CASSELPLKVPKSGFF. CDR3 in DNA: TGTGCCAGCAGTGAACTGCCCCTCAAGGTTCCGAAGTCGGGTTTCTTC. The rearrangement joins TRBV2 to TRBJ2-1; D is unresolved. The germline V and J ends were trimmed by 2 bases and 16 bases, with 27 bases remaining between them. Germline lookup yields CDR1 SNHLY and CDR2 FYNNEI. The CDR3 covers 16 residues.